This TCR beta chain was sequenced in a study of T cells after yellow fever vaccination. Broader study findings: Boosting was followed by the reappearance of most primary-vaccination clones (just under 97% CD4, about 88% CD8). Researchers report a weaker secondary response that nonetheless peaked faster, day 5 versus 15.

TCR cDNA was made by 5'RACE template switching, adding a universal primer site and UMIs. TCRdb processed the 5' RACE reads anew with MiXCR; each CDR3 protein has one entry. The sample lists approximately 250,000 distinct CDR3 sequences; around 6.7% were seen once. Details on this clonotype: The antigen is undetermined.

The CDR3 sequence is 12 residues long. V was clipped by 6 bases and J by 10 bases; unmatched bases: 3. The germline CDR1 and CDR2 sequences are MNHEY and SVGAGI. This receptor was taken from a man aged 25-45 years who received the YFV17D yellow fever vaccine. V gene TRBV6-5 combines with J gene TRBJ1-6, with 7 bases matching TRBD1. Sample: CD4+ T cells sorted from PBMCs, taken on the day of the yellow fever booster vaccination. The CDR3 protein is CASRGQRSPLHF. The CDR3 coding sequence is TGTGCCAGCAGGGGACAGCGCTCACCCCTCCACTTT.